This passage covers 10 T cell receptor beta chains from one sample sequenced in a study of blood T cell repertoires in COVID-19. TCRdb's copy holds only in-frame clones and misses some; the assay was immunoSEQ multiplex PCR. The data show 250,000 or so clones, about 89% seen once. The sample taken for sequencing was PBMCs or T cells enriched from blood (not recorded which). The receptor source for this set is a man between 40 and 49 years old who had recovered from COVID-19.

This clone was recorded once. The rearrangement uses TRBV24-1 and TRBJ2-1, with no clear D. The V gene lost 4 bases and the J gene lost 6 bases, with 15 bases spanning the gap. Germline V gene sequence: CDR1 KGHDR, CDR2 SFDVKD. The CDR3 is 15 amino acids. CDR3 region: CATSDARLLGNEQFF. The CDR3 DNA reads TGTGCCACCAGTGACGCCAGGCTGCTTGGCAATGAGCAGTTCTTC.

The chain is built from TRBV5-1 and TRBJ1-1; D is possibly TRBD1 (6 bases). CDR3 length: 14 residues. Per the germline V gene, CDR1 is SGHRS and CDR2 is YFSETQ. The ends were cut back, 3 bases at V and 2 bases at J, with 11 bases in the middle. DNA of the CDR3: TGCGCCAGCAGCTCCCTGACAGGTAACACTGAAGCTTTCTTT. It codes for CASSSLTGNTEAFF.

The V call is TRBV5-1, the J call TRBJ1-2, with D possibly TRBD1 on 6 matching bases. The germline V and J ends were trimmed by 3 bases and 4 bases, with 10 bases remaining between them. The CDR3 length is 13 residues. CDR1 and CDR2 (germline): SGHRS, YFSETQ. The CDR3 reads CASSSRGGYGYTF. The CDR3 coding sequence is TGCGCCAGCAGCTCCAGGGGCGGCTATGGCTACACCTTC.

The chain links TRBV14 to TRBJ2-5, with D possibly matching TRBD2 (6 bases). This CDR3 region has 15 residues. Trimming removed 4 bases from V and 5 bases from J, with 17 bases in between. Germline lookup yields CDR1 SGHDN and CDR2 FVKESK. The CDR3 loop reads CASSPSGRGPETQYF. The CDR3, as DNA: TGTGCCAGCAGCCCTTCGGGGCGGGGACCTGAGACCCAGTACTTC.

The chain links TRBV4-1 to TRBJ2-1; 11 bases are a match to TRBD2. This CDR3 is 15 amino acids long. CDR1 and CDR2 (germline): MGHRA, YSYEKL. Germline trimming cut 2 bases from V and 9 bases from J; bases unmatched to any gene: 6. In DNA form, the CDR3 reads TGCGCCAGCAGCCAACTAGCGGGGGGTTATGCTGAGCAGTTCTTC. Translation gives CASSQLAGGYAEQFF.

The V and J genes are TRBV20-1 and TRBJ1-4; D remains unclear. Germline values: CDR1 DFQATT, CDR2 SNEGSKA (reference sequence). V was cut by 7 bases and J by 0 bases, with 3 bases left in between. The CDR3 contains 11 residues. CDR3 nucleotides: TGCAGTGTCGCAACTAATGAAAAACTGTTTTTT. It codes for CSVATNEKLFF.

Only a few counts were recorded for this clone. The chain couples TRBV19 to TRBJ1-1; 7 positions match TRBD1. The CDR3 runs 14 residues. The junction had 2 bases not matched to a gene; V was cut back by 4 bases and J by 0 bases. Germline lookup yields CDR1 LNHDA and CDR2 SQIVND (reference sequence). CDR3 sequence reads: CASSKGQMNTEAFF. CDR3 bases: TGTGCCAGTAGTAAGGGACAGATGAACACTGAAGCTTTCTTT.

This rearrangement joins TRBV27 to TRBJ1-2; D possibly corresponds to TRBD1 (5 bases). Trimming removed 5 bases at V and 8 bases at J, with 12 bases between. Per the germline V gene, CDR1 is MNHEY and CDR2 is SMNVEV (reference sequence). The CDR3 length is 12 residues. The CDR3 reads CASSVDKSGYTF. DNA for the CDR3: TGTGCCAGCAGTGTGGACAAATCCGGCTACACCTTC.

This chain connects TRBV28 to TRBJ2-5, with 9 positions matching TRBD2. This CDR3 contains 13 residues. Unmatched junction bases numbered 3, after V lost 8 bases and J lost 2 bases. Per germline, CDR1 MDHEN and CDR2 SYDVKM. The CDR3 nucleotides read TGTGCCAGCCAAGGACTAGCGCAAGAGACCCAGTACTTC. It is translated as CASQGLAQETQYF.

On this clone itself: The CDR3 does not close with the conserved phenylalanine or tryptophan, likely indicating a read error. The DNA is omitted, as the CDR3 cannot be located on it reliably, and the CDR3 follows TCRdb's listing. The CDR3 region is CASSLGGFL. V usage is TRBV19 and J usage is TRBJ1-1. Germline values: CDR1 LNHDA, CDR2 SQIVND (reference sequence). The CDR3 contains 9 residues when both ends are counted.